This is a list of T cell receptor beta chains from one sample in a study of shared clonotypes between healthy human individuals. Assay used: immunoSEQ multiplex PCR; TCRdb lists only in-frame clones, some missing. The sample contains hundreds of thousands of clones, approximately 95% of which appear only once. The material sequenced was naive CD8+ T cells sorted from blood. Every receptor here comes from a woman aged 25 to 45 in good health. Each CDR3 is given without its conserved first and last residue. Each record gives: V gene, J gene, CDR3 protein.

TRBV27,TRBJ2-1,ASSLGGSYNEQF
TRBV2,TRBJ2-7,ASSEARGAVDEQY
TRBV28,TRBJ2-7,ASSLPERDPSYEQY
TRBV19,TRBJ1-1,ASSPPGEWVAEAF
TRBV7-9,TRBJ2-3,ASSLNSGRSDTQY
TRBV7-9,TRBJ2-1,ASSAQTGGHTYNEQF
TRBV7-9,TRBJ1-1,ASSSTGDGTEAF
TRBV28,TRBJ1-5,ASSSLGHSNQPQH
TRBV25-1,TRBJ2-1,ASLSLGIGNEQF
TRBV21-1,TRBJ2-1,ASSKEGRLSTSNEQF
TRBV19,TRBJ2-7,ASSSGQGIHEQY
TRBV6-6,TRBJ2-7,ASSYLVPYEQY
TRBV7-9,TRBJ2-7,ASSRNLPLDYEQY
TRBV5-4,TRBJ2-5,ASSLAGTLKGTQY
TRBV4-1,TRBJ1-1,ASSQQRGGNTEAF
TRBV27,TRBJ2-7,ASSLFVPSPLGGSYEQY
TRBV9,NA,ASSLGQGDYEQY
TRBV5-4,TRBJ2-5,ASSRTGEQY
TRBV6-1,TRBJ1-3,ASSEGLRGNTIY
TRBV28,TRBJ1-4,ASSLIGGDEKLF
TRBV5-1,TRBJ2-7,ASSLEQGPSEQY
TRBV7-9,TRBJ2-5,ASSLASWETQY
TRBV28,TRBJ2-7,ASSFSPQSSYEQY
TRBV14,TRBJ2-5,ASSQALQGTETQY
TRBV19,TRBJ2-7,ASSIALDYEQY
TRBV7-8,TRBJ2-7,ASSVGTGGNEQY
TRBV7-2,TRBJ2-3,ASSPLAGGPHTQY
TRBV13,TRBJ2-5,ASSLVVQGETQY
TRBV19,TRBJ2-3,ASSIWGSWSDTQY
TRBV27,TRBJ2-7,ASSLIAGGSYEQY
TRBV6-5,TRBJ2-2,ASSSDGELF
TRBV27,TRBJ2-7,ASRGRTRTYEQY
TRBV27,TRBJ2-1,ASSPTGGAGNEQF
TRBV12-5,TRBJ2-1,ASGTEREVYNEQF
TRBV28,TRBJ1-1,ASRGLFTEAF
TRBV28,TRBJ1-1,ASSLLLNTEAF